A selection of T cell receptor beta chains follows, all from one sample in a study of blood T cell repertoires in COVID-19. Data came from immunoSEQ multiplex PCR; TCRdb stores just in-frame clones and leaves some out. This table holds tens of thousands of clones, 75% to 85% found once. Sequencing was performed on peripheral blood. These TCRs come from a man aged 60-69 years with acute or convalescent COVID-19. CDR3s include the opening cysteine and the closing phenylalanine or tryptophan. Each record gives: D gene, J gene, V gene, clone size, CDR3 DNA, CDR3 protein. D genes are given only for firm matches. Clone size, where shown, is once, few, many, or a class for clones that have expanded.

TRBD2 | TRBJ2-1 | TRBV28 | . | TGTGCCAGCAGTTTCATGGGTGGCGGGGGGCACAATGAGCAGTTCTTC | CASSFMGGGGHNEQFF
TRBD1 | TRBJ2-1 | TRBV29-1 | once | TGCAGCGTCCTCGGTGGGACAGGGGCGAGCTACAATGAGCAGTTCTTC | CSVLGGTGASYNEQFF
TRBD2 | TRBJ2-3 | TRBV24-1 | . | TGTGCCACCAGTGAAACCGGGACTAGCGGCGCAGATACGCAGTATTTT | CATSETGTSGADTQYF
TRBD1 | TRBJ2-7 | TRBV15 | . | TGTGCCACCAGCAGACGTTCCGGGACAGGAAAGGAGCAGTACTTC | CATSRRSGTGKEQYF
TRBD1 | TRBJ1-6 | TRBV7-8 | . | TGTGCCAGCCAAGACCGGGACAGAACTTATAATTCACCCCTCCACTTT | CASQDRDRTYNSPLHF
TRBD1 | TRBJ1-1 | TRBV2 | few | TGTGCCAGCAATTACAGGGGCCTGAACACTGAAGCTTTCTTT | CASNYRGLNTEAFF
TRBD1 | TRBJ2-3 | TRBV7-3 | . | TGTGCCAGCAGCCGGGGACAGGGGGCTGGTACGCAGTATTTT | CASSRGQGAGTQYF
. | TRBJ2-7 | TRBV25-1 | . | TGTGCCAGCAGTAATGAGGAGGGGACGGGCTCCTACGAGCAGTACTTC | CASSNEEGTGSYEQYF
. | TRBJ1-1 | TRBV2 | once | TGTGCCAGCAGTGACGACGGACTTTTATATGCTTTCTTT | CASSDDGLLYAFF
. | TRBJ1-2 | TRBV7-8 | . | TGTGCCAGCAGCCCGAGGACTAGGAACAGCCCTAACTATGGCTACACCTTC | CASSPRTRNSPNYGYTF
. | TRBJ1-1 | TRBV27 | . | TGTGCCAGCAGTTTATTGAGGAACACTGAAGCTTTCTTT | CASSLLRNTEAFF
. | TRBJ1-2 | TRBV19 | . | TGTGCCAGTAGAAGGGGAAGAGGCTACACCTTC | CASRRGRGYTF
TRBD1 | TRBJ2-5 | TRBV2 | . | TGTGCCAGCACTTTTAGGACAGGGGGGGAGACCCAGTACTTC | CASTFRTGGETQYF
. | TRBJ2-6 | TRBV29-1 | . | TGCAGCGTTGTTCAGTTTCTAGCAGGTGGGGCCAACGTCCTGACTTTC | CSVVQFLAGGANVLTF
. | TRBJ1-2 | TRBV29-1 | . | TGCAGCGTGGGACCCAGGGGATTGCGTTATGGCTACACCTTC | CSVGPRGLRYGYTF
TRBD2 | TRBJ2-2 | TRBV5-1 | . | TGCGCCAGCAGCAGGACTAGCGGATACACCGGGGAGCTGTTTTTT | CASSRTSGYTGELFF
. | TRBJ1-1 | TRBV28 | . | TGTGCCAGTCGTCTGGCAGGCATGAGAGCAGCTTTCTTT | CASRLAGMRAAFF
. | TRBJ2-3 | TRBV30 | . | TGTGCCTGGGGGGAAAGGCGGGGGCCATCTAGCACAGATACGCAGTATTTT | CAWGERRGPSSTDTQYF
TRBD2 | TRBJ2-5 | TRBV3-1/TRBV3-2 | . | TGTGCCAGCAGTTCAATAGGGACTAGCGGGGGACTTGTGGAGACCCAGTACTTC | CASSSIGTSGGLVETQYF
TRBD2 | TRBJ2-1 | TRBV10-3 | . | TGTGCCATCAGTCCCTCCTATCTAGCGGGGAGCCATGAGCAGTTCTTC | CAISPSYLAGSHEQFF
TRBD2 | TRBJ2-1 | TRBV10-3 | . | TGTGCCACTCTAACCGGGACTAGTAACTACAATGAGCAGTTCTTC | CATLTGTSNYNEQFF
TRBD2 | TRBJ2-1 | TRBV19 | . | TGTGCCAGTAGAAGGACTAGCGACTACAATGAGCAGTTCTTC | CASRRTSDYNEQFF
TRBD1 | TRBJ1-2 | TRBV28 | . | TGTGCCAGCATCGCCTTGACAGGGGAAGACTATGGCTACACCTTC | CASIALTGEDYGYTF
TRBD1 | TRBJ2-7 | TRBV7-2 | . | TGTGCCAGCAGCTGGGGACAGGGGGCCTACGAGCAGTACTTC | CASSWGQGAYEQYF
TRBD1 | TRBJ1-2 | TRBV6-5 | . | TGTGCCAGCAGGCGCGACAGGGGTAACTATGGCTACACCTTC | CASRRDRGNYGYTF
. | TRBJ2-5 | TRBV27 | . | TGTGCCAGCAGCCTGACAGGTTCGTACCAAGAGACCCAGTACTTC | CASSLTGSYQETQYF
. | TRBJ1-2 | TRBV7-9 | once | TGTGCCAGCAGCCGTGCCCAACTGAGGGATCATGGCTACACCTTC | CASSRAQLRDHGYTF
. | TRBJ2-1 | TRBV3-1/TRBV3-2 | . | TGTGCCAGCAGCCACCTAGTTGGTGAGCAGTTCTTC | CASSHLVGEQFF
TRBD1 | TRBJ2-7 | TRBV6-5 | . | TGTGCCAGGGGACAGGGATCCTACGAGCAGTACTTC | CARGQGSYEQYF